These T cell receptor beta chains were read from a single sample in a study of identical twins. TCRdb re-called the 5' RACE reads with MiXCR, one entry per CDR3 protein. Of 700,000 or so distinct CDR3 sequences detected, less than 10% appear once; the ten largest clones hold approximately 0.89%. These data also formed part of another study, on yellow fever vaccine responses in identical twins.

The source material was PBMCs. The receptor set was obtained from a woman aged 18-30 years in good health. Each CDR3 is given with its conserved first and last residue. Each record gives: J gene, V gene, D gene, clone size, CDR3 DNA, CDR3 protein. A D gene is named only where the DNA matches it firmly. Expanded clones are given a class, and other clones once, few, many or no size at all.

>TRBJ1-6|TRBV7-2|-|few
TGTGCCAGCAGCCCCAGCCAGGGGTATAATTCACCCCTCCACTTT
CASSPSQGYNSPLHF
>TRBJ2-7|TRBV18|-|-
TGTGCCAGCTCACCATCGAGAGGGGGCGAGCAGTACTTC
CASSPSRGGEQYF
>TRBJ2-7|TRBV18|-|many
TGCGCCAGCAGCCCCGCCTCCTACGAGCAGTACTTC
CASSPASYEQYF
>TRBJ1-4|TRBV11-2|-|-
TGTGCCAGCAGCGAGGGCCTTCGAACTAATGAAAAACTGTTTTTT
CASSEGLRTNEKLFF
>TRBJ2-6|TRBV9|-|-
TGTGCCAGCAGCGTTGGGTCAGGGCGGGGACCTTCTGGGGCCAACGTCCTGACTTTC
CASSVGSGRGPSGANVLTF
>TRBJ1-1|TRBV29-1|-|-
TGCAGCGTCTGGGACGGGAACACTGAAGCTTTCTTT
CSVWDGNTEAFF
>TRBJ1-5|TRBV21-1|-|many
TGTGCCAGCAGCAAAAATCCTGAGGAACCCCAGCATTTT
CASSKNPEEPQHF
>TRBJ1-1|TRBV3-1|-|few
TGTGCCAGCAGCCAATTGGTCCGGGGCCCTGAAGCTTTCTTT
CASSQLVRGPEAFF
>TRBJ2-3|TRBV27|-|-
TGTGCCAGCATAACGGGGAGCACAGATACGCAGTATTTT
CASITGSTDTQYF
>TRBJ2-1|TRBV11-2|-|few
TGTGCCAGCAGCTTAGTAAGGGACGGACGAACCTCTTACAATGAGCAGTTCTTC
CASSLVRDGRTSYNEQFF
>TRBJ2-2|TRBV7-9|TRBD2|-
TGTGCCAGCAGCTTAGTCCTAGCGGCCAACACCGGGGAGCTGTTTTTT
CASSLVLAANTGELFF
>TRBJ2-5|TRBV12-5|TRBD1|many
TGTGCTAGTAGTCGTAACACGAAAGACAGGGCCAACCAAGAGACCCAGTACTTC
CASSRNTKDRANQETQYF
>TRBJ1-5|TRBV5-1|-|many
TGCGCCAGCAGCTCCGGCCTGGACAATCAGCCCCAGCATTTT
CASSSGLDNQPQHF
>TRBJ2-5|TRBV7-9|-|many
TGTGCCAGCAGCCCCCAATTGGGGCAAATTCAAGAGACCCAGTACTTC
CASSPQLGQIQETQYF